This section outlines one T cell receptor beta chain sequence together with its context. No antigen is known for it. This sample was taken from a study of identical twins. Study outcomes and limitations: Conclusions relied on cross-sectional statistical analysis, not following the same donors.

TCRdb reanalysed the 5' RACE reads using MiXCR and keeps one entry per CDR3 protein. The sample holds approximately 680,000 distinct CDR3 sequences, about 7.1% seen once. V shed 5 bases and J 6 bases; nucleotides not matched to a gene: 5. The CDR3 covers 15 residues. Germline values: CDR1 MNHNS, CDR2 SASEGT. The sample was also linked to a second study, of yellow fever vaccine responses in identical twins. That paper states: Twins reportedly appeared to share part of their vaccine T cell response while keeping part individual.

The V and J genes are TRBV6-1 and TRBJ1-6; 9 bases agree with TRBD1. The specimen was PBMCs. The clonotype comes from a woman between 18 and 29 years old in good health. The CDR3 sequence is CASSPDRGSNSPLHF. The CDR3 bases are TGTGCCAGCAGTCCGGACAGGGGAAGTAATTCACCCCTCCACTTT.